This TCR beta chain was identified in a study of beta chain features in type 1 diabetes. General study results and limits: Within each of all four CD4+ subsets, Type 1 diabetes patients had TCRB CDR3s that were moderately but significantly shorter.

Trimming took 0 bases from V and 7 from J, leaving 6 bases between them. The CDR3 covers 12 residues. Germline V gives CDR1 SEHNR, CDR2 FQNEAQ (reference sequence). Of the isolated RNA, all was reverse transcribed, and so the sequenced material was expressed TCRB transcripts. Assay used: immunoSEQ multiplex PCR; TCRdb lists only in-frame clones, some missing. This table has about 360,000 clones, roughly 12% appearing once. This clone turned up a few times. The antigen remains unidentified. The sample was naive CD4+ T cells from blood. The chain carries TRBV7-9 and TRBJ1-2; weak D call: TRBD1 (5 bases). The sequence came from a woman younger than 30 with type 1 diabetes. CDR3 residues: CASSLAGAGYTF. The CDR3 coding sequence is TGTGCCAGCAGCTTAGCAGGGGCTGGCTACACCTTC.